This TCR beta chain is from a study of graft-versus-host responses after intestinal transplantation (dated by TCRdb to the early 2020s). Regarding the study in general: Recipients received multivisceral, liver-intestinal, or isolated intestinal transplants. All recipients received anti-thymocyte globulin induction followed by maintenance tacrolimus and steroids for around 3 years. After intestinal transplantation, graft-versus-host and host-versus-graft alloreactive T cell clones were followed in the graft, circulation and bone marrow using bulk TCR-beta CDR3 sequencing. Alloreactive clones were identified by sequencing pre-transplant mixed lymphocyte reaction products and comparing these products with unstimulated pre-transplant donor and recipient T cells. A cohort of 24 intestinal transplant recipients, including one retransplant, was enrolled, and 3 patients lacking pretransplant specimens were excluded. Donor T cell macrochimerism was defined as a peak of at least 4% donor T cells among recipient peripheral blood mononuclear cells. Rather than being sequenced by the commercial service, samples from three later patients were sequenced in-house on an Illumina MiSeq and processed with MiXCR.

About this clone: No cognate antigen has been identified for it. No clone much larger than this one lies a single base away; base qualities are absent.

Per the publication, the time point label means: cells obtained before transplantation from donor or recipient. CD3+CD4+ and CD3+CD8+ populations were FACS-sorted from unstimulated pre-transplant donor and recipient cells taken from spleen or lymph nodes. CDR3 length: 14 amino acids, cysteine to phenylalanine. Solely the CDR3 DNA is kept, with 42 bases framed from the first base. Via the germline V gene, CDR1 is MNHEY and CDR2 SVGAGI. Here V drops 8 bases and J drops 2 bases, and the junction holds 8 bases not matched to any gene. Library preparation employed the immunoSEQ multiplex PCR assay. For most patients, genomic DNA was isolated with the Qiagen DNeasy Blood and Tissue Kit and sent frozen to Adaptive Biotechnologies for TCR sequencing. For most patients, high-throughput TCR-beta CDR3 sequencing of genomic DNA was performed by Adaptive Biotechnologies. Per the source publication's procedure: TCR sequencing data for over 15 patients were retrieved from Adaptive's ImmunoSEQ software; a few other patients were processed with MiXCR and VDJtools. CD4 versus CD8 sorting errors were corrected by removing sequences found in both subsets at a frequency ratio below 5:1. Because the origin of CDR3 nucleotide sequences shared between donor and recipient could not be assigned, those sequences were removed. To be classed as alloreactive, a clone needed at least 2-fold expansion over unstimulated cells and a minimum CFSE-low frequency of 0.002% (template counts) or 0.001% (read counts). A clone was considered mappable if detected in the sequenced pre-transplant spleen, lymph node, or MLR CFSE-low populations of the donor or recipient. The cumulative frequency of alloreactive clones was calculated as a percentage of all sequences, weighted by copy number. In TCRdb, the immuneACCESS table is reduced to in-frame sequences with V and J assigned. These tables do not hold every clone; where another copy was compared, an unresolved V gene accounts for under half, and the others remain unexplained. Clone size and V and J calls were adopted from that table, with D and trimming inferred from the DNA. Recorded for this sample are roughly 80,000 clones; roughly 84% of them occurred a single time. The ten biggest clones cover about 8% of the sample.

Summary of the overall study and its limitations: GvH clones were detected in recipient bone marrow, and some appeared earlier in ileal mucosa or blood, consistent with an intestinal mucosal origin. Peak levels of circulating GvH clones were associated with declines in HvG clones early after transplant. Conclusions were limited by the relatively low number and heterogeneity of intestinal transplant patients. In patients with donor T cell macrochimerism, the allografts had high GvH to HvG T cell clonal ratios.

The specimen was unstimulated CD8+ T cells sorted from spleen or lymph node cells, collected before transplant. In this chain, TRBV6-5 is recombined with TRBJ2-7; 8 bases in between match TRBD2. This TCR was sampled from a human donor who was the organ donor for an intestinal transplant. The CDR3 region: CASGIGGAPYEQYF. The nucleotides read TGTGCCAGCGGCATCGGGGGGGCCCCCTACGAGCAGTACTTC.